The rows below give T cell receptor beta chains drawn from one sample of a study of T cells after yellow fever vaccination. TCRdb independently ran MiXCR on the 5' RACE reads; one entry per CDR3 protein. The sample yields fewer than 500,000 distinct CDR3 sequences, roughly a sixth seen once. The sample consisted of PBMCs, taken before the yellow fever booster vaccination. These receptors were collected from a man aged 18 to 29 who received the YFV17D yellow fever vaccine. Both conserved end residues are part of each CDR3. Fields, in order: D gene, J gene, V gene, CDR3 length, clone size, CDR3 DNA, CDR3 protein. The D gene is left open where the match is weak. The size field is filled for only some rows; it gives once, few, many or a size class.

D gene: -; J gene: TRBJ2-1; V gene: TRBV12-3/TRBV12-4; CDR3 length: 14; clone size: -; CDR3 DNA: TGTGCCAGCACCCTCTGGACAGATTTCAATGAGCAGTTCTTC; CDR3 protein: CASTLWTDFNEQFF
D gene: TRBD1; J gene: TRBJ1-4; V gene: TRBV4-3; CDR3 length: 17; clone size: few; CDR3 DNA: TGCGCCAGCAGCCAATCTCCCCCGGGACAGGGGCCGGAAAAACTGTTTTTT; CDR3 protein: CASSQSPPGQGPEKLFF
D gene: -; J gene: TRBJ1-1; V gene: TRBV9; CDR3 length: 14; clone size: -; CDR3 DNA: TGTGCCAGCAGCGGCCTAGGGATCCACACTGAAGCTTTCTTT; CDR3 protein: CASSGLGIHTEAFF
D gene: TRBD1; J gene: TRBJ1-1; V gene: TRBV5-1; CDR3 length: 15; clone size: -; CDR3 DNA: TGCGCCAGCAGCTTGGAGTCAGGGGGCGGGACTGAAGCTTTCTTT; CDR3 protein: CASSLESGGGTEAFF
D gene: TRBD1; J gene: TRBJ1-2; V gene: TRBV4-1; CDR3 length: 16; clone size: -; CDR3 DNA: TGCGCCAGCAGCCCAACTGCGAGACAGGGGGCTTTTGGCTACACCTTC; CDR3 protein: CASSPTARQGAFGYTF
D gene: -; J gene: TRBJ1-1; V gene: TRBV10-3; CDR3 length: 14; clone size: few; CDR3 DNA: TGTGCCATCAGTGAGTCGACGGGGGGCACTGAAGCTTTCTTT; CDR3 protein: CAISESTGGTEAFF
D gene: TRBD2; J gene: TRBJ2-2; V gene: TRBV12-3/TRBV12-4; CDR3 length: 15; clone size: few; CDR3 DNA: TGTGCCAGCCGGACAGCGGGGGGGCCGACCGGGGAGCTGTTTTTT; CDR3 protein: CASRTAGGPTGELFF
D gene: -; J gene: TRBJ2-5; V gene: TRBV6-5; CDR3 length: 14; clone size: -; CDR3 DNA: TGTGCCAGCAGTTACGGGCCCCTGCAGGAGACCCAGTACTTC; CDR3 protein: CASSYGPLQETQYF
D gene: TRBD2; J gene: TRBJ2-1; V gene: TRBV6-2/TRBV6-3; CDR3 length: 11; clone size: -; CDR3 DNA: TGTGCCAGCTCGACCCGGCGGGGGAAGTTCTTC; CDR3 protein: CASSTRRGKFF
D gene: -; J gene: TRBJ2-5; V gene: TRBV4-1; CDR3 length: 15; clone size: few; CDR3 DNA: TGCGCCAGCAGCCAGGGCAGGGATTTTGAAGAGACCCAGTACTTC; CDR3 protein: CASSQGRDFEETQYF
D gene: -; J gene: TRBJ1-1; V gene: TRBV12-2; CDR3 length: 19; clone size: -; CDR3 DNA: TGTGCAAGTCGCTTATGGGACAGGGGTCATGGGAGATGGAACACTGAAGCTTTCTTT; CDR3 protein: CASRLWDRGHGRWNTEAFF
D gene: -; J gene: TRBJ2-3; V gene: TRBV3-1; CDR3 length: 16; clone size: -; CDR3 DNA: TGTGCCAGCAGCCAAGGTGGTTCCTCCGTCACAGATACGCAGTATTTT; CDR3 protein: CASSQGGSSVTDTQYF
D gene: -; J gene: TRBJ2-5; V gene: TRBV7-9; CDR3 length: 15; clone size: many; CDR3 DNA: TGTGCCAGCAGCTTACGCGGTAGCATCGGAGAGACCCAGTACTTC; CDR3 protein: CASSLRGSIGETQYF
D gene: TRBD1; J gene: TRBJ1-3; V gene: TRBV27; CDR3 length: 13; clone size: few; CDR3 DNA: TGTGCCAGCGGACAGGGGACCGGAAACACCATATATTTT; CDR3 protein: CASGQGTGNTIYF
D gene: -; J gene: TRBJ2-5; V gene: TRBV4-3; CDR3 length: 15; clone size: few; CDR3 DNA: TGCGCCAGCAGCCAAGATAGTGCAGGGAGAGAGACCCAGTACTTC; CDR3 protein: CASSQDSAGRETQYF
D gene: TRBD1; J gene: TRBJ1-5; V gene: TRBV7-2; CDR3 length: 14; clone size: -; CDR3 DNA: TGTGCCAGCAGCTCCGGACAGGGCCAGGGGCCCCAGCATTTT; CDR3 protein: CASSSGQGQGPQHF
D gene: -; J gene: TRBJ2-3; V gene: TRBV9; CDR3 length: 14; clone size: -; CDR3 DNA: TGTGCCAGCACCCTCGGGAGCCCTTCAGATACGCAGTATTTT; CDR3 protein: CASTLGSPSDTQYF
D gene: -; J gene: TRBJ2-1; V gene: TRBV20-1; CDR3 length: 15; clone size: -; CDR3 DNA: TGCAGTGCTAGGAAGAGACAGACCTCCTACAATGAGCAGTTCTTC; CDR3 protein: CSARKRQTSYNEQFF
D gene: -; J gene: TRBJ1-5; V gene: TRBV6-6; CDR3 length: 16; clone size: -; CDR3 DNA: TGTGCCAGCAGTTACTCGAGGCAGGGGAGCGATCAGCCCCAGCATTTT; CDR3 protein: CASSYSRQGSDQPQHF
D gene: TRBD2; J gene: TRBJ2-5; V gene: TRBV5-1; CDR3 length: 14; clone size: few; CDR3 DNA: TGCGCCAGCAGCTTTGGGGAGGGAAGAGAGACCCAGTACTTC; CDR3 protein: CASSFGEGRETQYF
D gene: TRBD2; J gene: TRBJ2-1; V gene: TRBV30; CDR3 length: 14; clone size: -; CDR3 DNA: TGTGCCTGGAGTGGCCCCGCTAGCGGCACGGGGCAGTTCTTC; CDR3 protein: CAWSGPASGTGQFF
D gene: TRBD1; J gene: TRBJ2-7; V gene: TRBV7-9; CDR3 length: 16; clone size: many; CDR3 DNA: TGTGCCAGCAGCCAGCGCGGACAGGGCAAGTTCCACGAGCAGTACTTC; CDR3 protein: CASSQRGQGKFHEQYF
D gene: TRBD2; J gene: TRBJ2-7; V gene: TRBV5-4; CDR3 length: 14; clone size: -; CDR3 DNA: TGTGCAACCTGGGGTAGCGGGGGTCCCGTGGAGCAGTACTTC; CDR3 protein: CATWGSGGPVEQYF
D gene: -; J gene: TRBJ2-7; V gene: TRBV27; CDR3 length: 13; clone size: few; CDR3 DNA: TGTGCCAGCAGTTTCGGCATTACCTACGAGCAGTACTTC; CDR3 protein: CASSFGITYEQYF
D gene: TRBD2; J gene: TRBJ2-3; V gene: TRBV7-2; CDR3 length: 17; clone size: -; CDR3 DNA: TGTGCCAGCAGCTTACTCCGGCTAGCGGGGAGCACAGATACGCAGTATTTT; CDR3 protein: CASSLLRLAGSTDTQYF
D gene: -; J gene: TRBJ1-1; V gene: TRBV7-9; CDR3 length: 12; clone size: many; CDR3 DNA: TGTGCCAGCAGCCCCGGACAAACTGAAGCTTTCTTT; CDR3 protein: CASSPGQTEAFF
D gene: -; J gene: TRBJ1-2; V gene: TRBV11-2; CDR3 length: 15; clone size: -; CDR3 DNA: TGTGCCAGCAGCCCCGGAGTTTTAGCTAACTATGGCTACACCTTC; CDR3 protein: CASSPGVLANYGYTF
D gene: -; J gene: TRBJ2-5; V gene: TRBV7-2; CDR3 length: 13; clone size: -; CDR3 DNA: TGTGCCAGCAGCAACAGTCCCTCAACGACCCAGTACTTC; CDR3 protein: CASSNSPSTTQYF
D gene: -; J gene: TRBJ2-5; V gene: TRBV7-2; CDR3 length: 15; clone size: -; CDR3 DNA: TGTGCCAGCAGCTTAGGAGGGGGAGTCCAAGAGACCCAGTACTTC; CDR3 protein: CASSLGGGVQETQYF
D gene: -; J gene: TRBJ2-2; V gene: TRBV10-3; CDR3 length: 15; clone size: many; CDR3 DNA: TGTGCCATCAGTGACCCGAGAGGGGATACCGGGGAGCTGTTTTTT; CDR3 protein: CAISDPRGDTGELFF
D gene: TRBD1; J gene: TRBJ1-2; V gene: TRBV5-6; CDR3 length: 13; clone size: -; CDR3 DNA: TGTGCCAGCGGACAGGGGGCGAACCGAGGCTACACCTTC; CDR3 protein: CASGQGANRGYTF
D gene: -; J gene: TRBJ2-1; V gene: TRBV4-3; CDR3 length: 15; clone size: few; CDR3 DNA: TGCGCCAGCAGCCAGGAGGGACATAGCCTGAATGAGCAGTTCTTC; CDR3 protein: CASSQEGHSLNEQFF
D gene: TRBD2; J gene: TRBJ2-5; V gene: TRBV3-1; CDR3 length: 16; clone size: -; CDR3 DNA: TGTGCCAGCAGCCAAGATGTCGGGGGGGCCCAAGAGACCCAGTACTTC; CDR3 protein: CASSQDVGGAQETQYF